These 14 T cell receptor beta chains share one sample of origin, sequenced in a study of cytomegalovirus exposure and HLA in healthy donors. This PCR relied on a set of 60 Vbeta primers and 13 Jbeta primers. The assay was immunoSEQ multiplex PCR, and TCRdb's table has in-frame clones only and misses some. The sample contains some 120,000 clones, 75% to 85% of which appear only once. Material: PBMCs. The receptors here all came from a woman aged 18-30 years in good health and CMV-seropositive.

The chain recombines TRBV6-1 with TRBJ1-2; D possibly corresponds to TRBD1 (6 bases). Germline V gene lookup returns CDR1 MNHNS and CDR2 SASEGT. V was pared by 0 bases and J by 3 bases, with 8 bases between. There are 14 residues in the CDR3. The chain's CDR3 is CASSEARTDYGYTF. The CDR3 coding sequence is TGTGCCAGCAGTGAAGCGAGGACAGACTATGGCTACACCTTC.

The J gene is TRBJ2-5, the V gene TRBV11-3; 9 nucleotides align to TRBD1. The V segment lost 3 bases and the J segment 5 bases; nucleotides outside the gene matches: 7. This CDR3 contains 15 residues. Germline CDR1 and CDR2: SGHNT and YENEEA. CDR3 nucleotides: TGTGCCAGCAGCTTCGATTCCACAGGGGGCGAGACCCAGTACTTC. Encoded protein: CASSFDSTGGETQYF.

The rearrangement links TRBV30 to TRBJ1-3; no definite D call. The CDR3 loop spans 16 amino acids. V lost 0 bases to trimming and J lost 4 bases, with 16 bases between them. The V gene's germline CDR1 is GTSNPN and CDR2 SVGIG (reference sequence). The CDR3 DNA follows: TGTGCCTGGAGTGTCCTCGACATTTGGTCCGGAAACACCATATATTTT. This sequence encodes CAWSVLDIWSGNTIYF.

The chain carries TRBV6-5 and TRBJ1-5; possibly TRBD1 for D (6 bases). The CDR3 extends over 13 amino acids. Trimming took off 8 bases at V and 7 bases at J, with 15 bases between the two ends. Germline lookup yields CDR1 MNHEY and CDR2 SVGAGI. CDR3 amino acids: CASGLGGGQPQHF. CDR3 in DNA: TGTGCCAGCGGCCTTGGGGGCGGGCAGCCCCAGCATTTT.

The chain employs TRBV5-1 and TRBJ2-5; TRBD1 matches 7 bases. The CDR3 consists of 13 residues. J was trimmed by 3 bases and V by 4 bases; bases with no gene match: 3. The germline CDR1 and CDR2 sequences are SGHRS and YFSETQ. The CDR3 is CASSRQGEETQYF. CDR3 in DNA: TGCGCCAGCAGCCGACAGGGTGAAGAGACCCAGTACTTC.

The J gene is TRBJ2-2, the V gene TRBV6-5; 7 positions match TRBD1. Unmatched junction bases numbered 6, after V lost 6 bases and J lost 2 bases. CDR1 MNHEY and CDR2 SVGAGI come from the germline V gene. The CDR3 contains 15 residues. The CDR3 DNA reads TGTGCCAGCAGGACCCGGGACAGAAACACCGGGGAGCTGTTTTTT. Encoded protein: CASRTRDRNTGELFF.

The chain combines TRBV6-5 with TRBJ2-3, with 7 bases that match TRBD2. The CDR3 sequence is 15 residues long. Germline V lookup: CDR1 MNHEY, CDR2 SVGAGI. V dropped 2 bases and J dropped 3; count of bases not matched to a gene: 5. The DNA of the CDR3 is TGTGCCAGCAGTTACGGCGGGGGAAGAACAGATACGCAGTATTTT. This translates into CASSYGGGRTDTQYF.

The CDR3 coding sequence is TGTGCCAGCTCACCCGACAGGGACCGTGGCTACACCTTC. This codes for CASSPDRDRGYTF. V is TRBV18 and J is TRBJ1-2, with 7 nucleotides matching TRBD1. This CDR3 comprises 13 residues. V dropped 3 bases and J dropped 7; count of bases not matched to a gene: 5. Germline CDR1 is KGHSH and CDR2 is LQKENI.

V gene TRBV7-9 combines with J gene TRBJ2-7; D is undetermined. This CDR3 is built from 15 residues. Germline CDR1 is SEHNR and CDR2 is FQNEAQ (reference sequence). V dropped 1 base and J dropped 2 bases, with 12 bases sitting between them. CDR3 in DNA: TGTGCCAGCAGCTTAGGGCATATACGGGCCTACGAGCAGTACTTC. Residues: CASSLGHIRAYEQYF.

This clone showed up just a few times. V is TRBV6-5 and J is TRBJ1-1, with unresolved D. Trimming shortened V by 4 bases and J by 4 bases, and 7 bases separated the two germline ends. The germline gives CDR1 MNHEY, CDR2 SVGAGI. CDR3 length: 12 amino acids. The CDR3 reads CASSSGSTEAFF. As DNA, the CDR3 is TGTGCCAGCAGTTCGGGGAGCACTGAAGCTTTCTTT.

This clone came up once. J is TRBJ1-1 and V is TRBV7-9; D is perhaps TRBD1 (6 bases). V was trimmed by 5 bases and J by 4 bases, leaving 14 bases between them. Germline assignment: CDR1 SEHNR and CDR2 FQNEAQ (reference sequence). This CDR3 region has 14 residues. In nucleotides, the CDR3 is TGTGCCAGCAGCCCAGGGGTAATGGGCACTGAAGCTTTCTTT. Encoded protein: CASSPGVMGTEAFF.

V usage is TRBV19 and J usage is TRBJ1-1; TRBD1 might be the D (5 bases). The CDR3 spans 13 residues. The germline gives CDR1 LNHDA, CDR2 SQIVND (reference sequence). Trimming stripped 3 bases from V and 3 bases from J, with 8 bases between. CDR3 in DNA: TGTGCCAGTAGTATGGGGCCAGACACTGAAGCTTTCTTT. This encodes CASSMGPDTEAFF.

This rearrangement joins TRBV6-1 to TRBJ2-7, with D tentatively TRBD2 (7 bases). From germline, CDR1 is MNHNS and CDR2 SASEGT. Trimming pared 2 bases from V and 5 bases from J, leaving 16 bases between. This CDR3 spans 15 amino acids. The CDR3 region has the DNA TGTGCCAGCAGTGAAAGGGGGGAGGGAGACGACGAGCAGTACTTC. Amino acids: CASSERGEGDDEQYF.

This sequence joins TRBV6-5 and TRBJ1-5; tentatively, D is TRBD1 (5 bases). Trimming took off 8 bases at V and 5 bases at J, with 16 bases between the two ends. This CDR3 contains 14 residues. Germline loops: CDR1 MNHEY, CDR2 SVGAGI. CDR3: CASSTGGGDQPQHF. The CDR3 DNA reads as TGTGCCAGCTCAACGGGGGGTGGAGATCAGCCCCAGCATTTT.